The 23 T cell receptor beta chains in this list originate from one sample, sequenced in a study of PD-1 blockade in classical Hodgkin lymphoma. Relapses following autologous stem cell transplantation were seen in all patients, with brentuximab vedotin exposure varying. The table came from immunoSEQ multiplex PCR; TCRdb's copy has only in-frame clones and leaves some out. In the table there are 46,000 or so clones, around 66% of which are singletons. The specimen comprised peripheral blood mononuclear cells (PBMCs), sampled at baseline. Every receptor here comes from a human donor with classical Hodgkin lymphoma.

The V gene is TRBV19, the J gene TRBJ2-7; D may be TRBD2 (6 bases). The ends were cut back, 5 bases at V and 5 bases at J, with 13 bases in the middle. The V gene's germline CDR1 is LNHDA and CDR2 SQIVND (reference sequence). The CDR3 is 13 residues long. CDR3 bases: TGTGCCAGTAGTTACGGGAGTAATAACGAGCAGTACTTC. Its protein product is CASSYGSNNEQYF.

This clone was observed a handful of times. This chain uses TRBV7-6 with TRBJ2-1, with 10 bases aligning to TRBD2. CDR1 is SGHVS and CDR2 is FNYEAQ in the germline V gene. The trim removed 2 bases at V and 0 bases at J, leaving 7 bases unmatched. This CDR3 is 18 amino acids long. The DNA for the CDR3 is TGTGCCAGCAGCTTACTCCTGGCTAGCGGGAGCTCCTACAATGAGCAGTTCTTC. It encodes CASSLLLASGSSYNEQFF.

The chain recombines TRBV6-1 with TRBJ2-3; no definite D call. Between the trimmed V and J ends, which lost 8 bases and 7 bases, there was a span of 10 bases. Germline V gives CDR1 MNHNS, CDR2 SASEGT. The CDR3 extends over 11 amino acids. Here the CDR3 reads CASGMDYTQYF. For the CDR3, the DNA is TGTGCCAGCGGGATGGATTATACGCAGTATTTT.

This chain uses TRBV5-1 with TRBJ1-2, with D possibly matching TRBD1 (6 bases). Per germline, CDR1 SGHRS and CDR2 YFSETQ. Trimming cost V 0 bases and J 5 bases, with 11 bases left between them. The CDR3 runs to 14 residues. This chain's CDR3 is CASSLGDNQYGYTF. CDR3 sequence (DNA): TGCGCCAGCAGCTTGGGGGACAACCAATATGGCTACACCTTC.

The rearrangement links TRBV9 to TRBJ2-1; TRBD2 might be the D (5 bases). The CDR3 is 18 residues long. Germline assignment: CDR1 SGDLS and CDR2 YYNGEE. V was clipped by 0 bases and J by 0 bases, with 16 bases between them. This CDR3 reads CASSVERRGPSSYNEQFF. In nucleotides, the CDR3 is TGTGCCAGCAGCGTAGAAAGGAGAGGGCCGAGCTCCTACAATGAGCAGTTCTTC.

This clone was recorded a few times. The rearrangement uses TRBV4-1 and TRBJ2-2; D may be TRBD2 (6 bases). The germline V gene encodes CDR1 MGHRA and CDR2 YSYEKL. The CDR3 extends over 14 amino acids. Trimming shortened V by 4 bases and J by 5 bases, and 11 bases separated the two germline ends. The CDR3 DNA reads TGCGCCAGCAGCCCTAACCGGGGGACCGGGGAGCTGTTTTTT. This sequence encodes CASSPNRGTGELFF.

The chain has TRBV25-1 and TRBJ2-1; 7 bases fit TRBD2. The CDR3 contains 16 residues. Germline loops: CDR1 MGHDK, CDR2 SYGVNS. The V and J ends lost 4 bases and 6 bases, in that order; junction bases with no gene match: 12. CDR3 sequence reads: CASSAPGTGRVNEQFF. CDR3 coding DNA: TGTGCCAGCAGTGCGCCCGGGACTGGGAGGGTCAATGAGCAGTTCTTC.

The rearrangement joins TRBV27 to TRBJ1-2, with TRBD1 identical over 9 bases. V was pared by 2 bases and J by 6 bases, with 7 bases of the junction left unmatched. The germline CDR1 and CDR2 sequences are MNHEY and SMNVEV (reference sequence). The CDR3 has 15 amino acids. The CDR3 region has the DNA TGTGCCAGCAGTTTAGACAGGGGGATGGGTGATGGCTACACCTTC. It is translated as CASSLDRGMGDGYTF.

The J gene is TRBJ2-7, the V gene TRBV5-1, with a tentative D call TRBD2 (5 bases). The CDR3 contains 12 residues. The V end lost 0 bases, the J end lost 9 bases, and 10 bases lay between the germline ends. Germline V gene data show CDR1 as SGHRS and CDR2 as YFSETQ. The chain's CDR3 is CASSLERGRQYF. The DNA of the CDR3 is TGCGCCAGCAGCTTGGAACGGGGTAGGCAGTACTTC.

The CDR3 spells CSVGLTGYTF. In nucleotides, the CDR3 is TGCAGCGTTGGTCTGACCGGCTACACCTTC. This chain links TRBV29-1 with TRBJ1-2, with D uncertain. The germline V gene encodes CDR1 SQVTM and CDR2 ANQGSEA. The CDR3 spans 10 residues. Trimming stripped 4 bases from V and 8 bases from J, with 8 bases between.

The chain carries TRBV10-1 and TRBJ2-1; D uncertain. V lost 2 bases and J lost 9, with 20 bases in between. The CDR3 length is 16 residues. From germline, CDR1 is WNHNN and CDR2 SYGVQD (reference sequence). CDR3 sequence: CASSENKGLRRSEQFF. In DNA form, the CDR3 reads TGCGCCAGCAGTGAGAATAAAGGCTTGCGACGGAGTGAGCAGTTCTTC.

The chain joins TRBV9 to TRBJ2-1; 13 nucleotides align to TRBD2. V was clipped by 4 bases and J by 8 bases; unmatched bases: 6. The CDR3 loop spans 15 amino acids. Germline CDR1 is SGDLS and CDR2 is YYNGEE. The CDR3 nucleotides read TGTGCCAGCAGCCACACGGGGACTAGCGGGGATGAGCAGTTCTTC. Translated: CASSHTGTSGDEQFF.

The gene calls are TRBV11-2 and TRBJ1-1; D unclear. Trimming removed 5 bases from V and 1 base from J, with 20 bases in between. This CDR3 is 17 amino acids long. Germline assignment: CDR1 SGHAT and CDR2 FQNNGV. This CDR3 reads CASSPARETGKNTEAFF. The DNA for the CDR3 is TGTGCCAGCAGCCCGGCTCGAGAGACGGGTAAGAACACTGAAGCTTTCTTT.

This chain links TRBV18 with TRBJ2-7, with D possibly called TRBD1 or TRBD2 (7 bases each). The CDR3 length is 15 residues. The germline V and J ends were trimmed by 3 bases and 5 bases, with 17 bases remaining between them. The V gene's germline CDR1 is KGHSH and CDR2 LQKENI. CDR3 DNA sequence: TGTGCCAGCTCACCGGGAGGGGGCGCCTGGGACGAGCAGTACTTC. It yields the protein CASSPGGGAWDEQYF.

The count of this clone is one. V usage is TRBV21-1 and J usage is TRBJ2-7; TRBD1, the D gene given by the table, was not confirmed from the DNA. TRBV21-1 is given as a pseudogene. The CDR3 has 16 residues. The CDR3 protein is CASSKGKGQARYEQYF. CDR3 in DNA: TGTGCCAGCAGCAAAGGGAAAGGACAGGCGCGCTACGAGCAGTACTTC.

The V and J genes are TRBV28 and TRBJ1-5; 9 bases are shared with TRBD1. CDR1 and CDR2 (germline): MDHEN, SYDVKM. The CDR3 runs to 14 residues. The V and J ends lost 6 bases and 6 bases, in that order; junction bases with no gene match: 6. This CDR3 is CASSPGTGLQPQHF. The CDR3 DNA follows: TGTGCCAGCAGCCCTGGGACAGGGCTTCAGCCCCAGCATTTT. The whole variable domain, remainder taken from reference TRBV28 and TRBJ1-5, is DVKVTQSSRYLVKRTGEKVFLECVQDMDHENMFWYRQDPGLGLRLIYFSYDVKMKEKGDIPEGYSVSREKKERFSLILESASTNQTSMYLCASSPGTGLQPQHFGDGTRLSIL.

This chain links TRBV11-2 with TRBJ2-3; TRBD2 is a possible D gene (6 bases). The CDR3 runs 15 residues. CDR1 SGHAT and CDR2 FQNNGV come from the germline V gene. V lost 3 bases and J 2 bases, leaving 12 bases between the germline ends. The CDR3 loop is CASSFTVADTDTQYF. CDR3 nucleotides: TGTGCCAGCAGCTTCACGGTAGCGGACACAGATACGCAGTATTTT.

This clone was counted between two and nine times. The chain links TRBV10-3 to TRBJ1-2; no clear D. V was clipped by 3 bases and J by 2 bases, with 10 bases between them. Per germline, CDR1 ENHRY and CDR2 SYGVKD. This CDR3 is built from 14 residues. Here the CDR3 reads CAISDLEGNYGYTF. The CDR3 DNA reads TGTGCCATCAGTGATTTGGAGGGAAACTATGGCTACACCTTC.

This chain joins TRBV5-6 and TRBJ1-1; 7 nucleotides match TRBD1. The CDR3 runs to 14 residues. V gave up 4 bases and J gave up 3 bases; unmatched junction bases: 6. Germline CDR1 SGHDT, CDR2 YYEEEE. The CDR3 DNA reads as TGTGCCAGCAGCATTCCAGGGGGATACACTGAAGCTTTCTTT. Amino acids: CASSIPGGYTEAFF. Full variable domain (outside the CDR3, taken from reference TRBV5-6 and TRBJ1-1): DAGVTQSPTHLIKTRGQQVTLRCSPKSGHDTVSWYQQALGQGPQFIFQYYEEEERQRGNFPDRFSGHQFPNYSSELNVNALLLGDSALYLCASSIPGGYTEAFFGQGTRLTVV.

The DNA of the CDR3 is TGTGCCAGCAGTTCCCCCAACAGGGGACTCTCTGGAAACACCATATATTTT. Translated: CASSSPNRGLSGNTIYF. This sequence joins TRBV28 and TRBJ1-3, with 7 bases fitting TRBD1. This CDR3 comprises 17 residues. In germline, CDR1 is MDHEN, CDR2 SYDVKM. The ends lost 4 bases at V and 0 bases at J; junction bases unmatched: 9.

The gene calls are TRBV2 and TRBJ1-1, with D hard to call. The V gene lost 5 bases and the J gene lost 0 bases, with 13 bases spanning the gap. This CDR3 has 15 amino acids. The V gene's germline CDR1 is SNHLY and CDR2 FYNNEI. This CDR3 is CASSLRPVMNTEAFF. CDR3 DNA: TGTGCCAGCAGTCTGAGGCCCGTGATGAACACTGAAGCTTTCTTT.

The rearrangement joins TRBV27 to TRBJ2-3; perhaps D is TRBD1 or TRBD2 (6 bases each). The CDR3 is 17 amino acids. Trimming left V 6 bases short and J 0 bases short, with 19 bases between. CDR1 is MNHEY and CDR2 is SMNVEV in the germline V gene (reference sequence). The CDR3 sequence: CASSPARGRWSTDTQYF. In DNA, the CDR3 is TGTGCCAGCAGCCCAGCCCGGGGGCGGTGGAGCACAGATACGCAGTATTTT.

The chain recombines TRBV23-1 with TRBJ2-3, with TRBD1 as a possible D gene (6 bases). TRBV23-1 is recorded as an ORF, its role being uncertain. V was pared by 2 bases and J by 1 base, with 19 bases between. The CDR3 contains 18 residues. The chain's CDR3 is CASSQGQTGGRGTDTQYF. In nucleotides, the CDR3 is TGCGCCAGCAGTCAAGGACAGACAGGAGGACGTGGCACAGATACGCAGTATTTT.